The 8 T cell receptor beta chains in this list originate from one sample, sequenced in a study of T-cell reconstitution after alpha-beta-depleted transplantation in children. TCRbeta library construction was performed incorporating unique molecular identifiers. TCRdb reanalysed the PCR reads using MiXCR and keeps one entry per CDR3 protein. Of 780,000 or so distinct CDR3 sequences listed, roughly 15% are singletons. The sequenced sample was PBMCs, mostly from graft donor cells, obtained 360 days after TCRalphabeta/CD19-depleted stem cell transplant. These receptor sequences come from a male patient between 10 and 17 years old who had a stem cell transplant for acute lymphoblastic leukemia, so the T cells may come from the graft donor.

The CDR3 loop is CASSPPTGIEETQYF. Written as DNA, the CDR3 is TGTGCCAGCAGCCCACCGACAGGGATAGAAGAGACCCAGTACTTC. This chain connects TRBV13 to TRBJ2-5, with TRBD1 matching 7 bases. Germline values: CDR1 PRHDT, CDR2 FYEKMQ (reference sequence). Trimming cost V 5 bases and J 3 bases; bases outside gene matches: 9. The CDR3 loop spans 15 amino acids.

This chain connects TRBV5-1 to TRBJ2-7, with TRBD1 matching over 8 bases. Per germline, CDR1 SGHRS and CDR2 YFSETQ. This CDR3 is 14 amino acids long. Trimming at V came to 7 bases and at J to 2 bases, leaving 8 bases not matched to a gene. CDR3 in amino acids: CASWTGMGTYEQYF. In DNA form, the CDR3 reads TGCGCCAGCTGGACAGGGATGGGAACCTACGAGCAGTACTTC.

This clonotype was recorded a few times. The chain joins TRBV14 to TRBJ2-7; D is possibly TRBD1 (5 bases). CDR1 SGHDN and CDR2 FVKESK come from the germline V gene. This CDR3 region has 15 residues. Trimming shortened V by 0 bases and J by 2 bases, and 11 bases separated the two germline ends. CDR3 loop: CASSQDTQGTYEQYF. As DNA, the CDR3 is TGTGCCAGCAGCCAAGATACCCAGGGCACCTACGAGCAGTACTTC.

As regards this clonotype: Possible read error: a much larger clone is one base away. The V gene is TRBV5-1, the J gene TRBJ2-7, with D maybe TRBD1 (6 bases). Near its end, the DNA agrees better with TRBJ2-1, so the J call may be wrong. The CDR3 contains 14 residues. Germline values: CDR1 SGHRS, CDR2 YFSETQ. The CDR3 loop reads CASSYVQQGYEQFF. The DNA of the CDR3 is TGCGCCAGCAGCTACGTCCAACAGGGCTACGAGCAGTTCTTC.

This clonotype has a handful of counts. The CDR3 DNA reads TGCAGTGCTCCGGAGTACCAGGGACTACCTAATGAGCAGTTCTTC. Encoded protein: CSAPEYQGLPNEQFF. The chain is built from TRBV20-1 and TRBJ2-1, with 7 bases fitting TRBD2. The V gene end was trimmed by 5 bases and the J gene end by 7 bases; junction bases not matched to a gene: 14. In germline, CDR1 is DFQATT, CDR2 SNEGSKA (reference sequence). The CDR3 sequence is 15 residues long.

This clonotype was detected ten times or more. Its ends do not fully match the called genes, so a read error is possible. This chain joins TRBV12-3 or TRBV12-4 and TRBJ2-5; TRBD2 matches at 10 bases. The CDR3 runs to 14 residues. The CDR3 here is CASSLAGDRETQYF. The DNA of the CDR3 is TGTGCCAGCAGTCTAGCGGGAGATCGGGAGACCCAGTACTTC.

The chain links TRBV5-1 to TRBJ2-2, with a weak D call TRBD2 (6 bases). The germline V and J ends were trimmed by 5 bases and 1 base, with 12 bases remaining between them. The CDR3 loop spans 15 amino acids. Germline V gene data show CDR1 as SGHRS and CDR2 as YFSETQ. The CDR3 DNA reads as TGCGCCAGCAGACCCGGACTAAAGAACACCGGGGAGCTGTTTTTT. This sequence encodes CASRPGLKNTGELFF.

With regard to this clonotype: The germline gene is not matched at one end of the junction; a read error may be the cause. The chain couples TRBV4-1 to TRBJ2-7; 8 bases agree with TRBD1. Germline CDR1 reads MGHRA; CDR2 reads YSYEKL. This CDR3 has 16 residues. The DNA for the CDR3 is TGCGCCAGCCGCCAGGTAGGCAGGGGGCTTACCTACGAGCAGTACTTC. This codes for CASRQVGRGLTYEQYF.